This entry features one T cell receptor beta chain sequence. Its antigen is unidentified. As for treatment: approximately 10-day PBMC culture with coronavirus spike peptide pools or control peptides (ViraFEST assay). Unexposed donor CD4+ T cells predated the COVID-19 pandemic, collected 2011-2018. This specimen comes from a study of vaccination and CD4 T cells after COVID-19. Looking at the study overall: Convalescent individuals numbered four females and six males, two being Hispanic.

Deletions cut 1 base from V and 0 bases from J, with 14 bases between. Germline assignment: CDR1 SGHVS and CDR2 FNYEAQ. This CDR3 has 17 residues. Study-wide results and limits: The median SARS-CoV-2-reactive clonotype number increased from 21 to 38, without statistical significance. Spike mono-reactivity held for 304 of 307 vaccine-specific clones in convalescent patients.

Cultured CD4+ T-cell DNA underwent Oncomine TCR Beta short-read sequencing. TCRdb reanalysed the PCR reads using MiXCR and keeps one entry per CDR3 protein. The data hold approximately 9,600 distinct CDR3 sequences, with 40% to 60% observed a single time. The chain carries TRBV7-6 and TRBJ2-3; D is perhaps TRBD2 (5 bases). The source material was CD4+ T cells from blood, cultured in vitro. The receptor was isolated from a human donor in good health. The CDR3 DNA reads TGTGCCAGCAGCTTAGTAGCCGGGGTCTCTAGCACAGATACGCAGTATTTT. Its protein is CASSLVAGVSSTDTQYF.